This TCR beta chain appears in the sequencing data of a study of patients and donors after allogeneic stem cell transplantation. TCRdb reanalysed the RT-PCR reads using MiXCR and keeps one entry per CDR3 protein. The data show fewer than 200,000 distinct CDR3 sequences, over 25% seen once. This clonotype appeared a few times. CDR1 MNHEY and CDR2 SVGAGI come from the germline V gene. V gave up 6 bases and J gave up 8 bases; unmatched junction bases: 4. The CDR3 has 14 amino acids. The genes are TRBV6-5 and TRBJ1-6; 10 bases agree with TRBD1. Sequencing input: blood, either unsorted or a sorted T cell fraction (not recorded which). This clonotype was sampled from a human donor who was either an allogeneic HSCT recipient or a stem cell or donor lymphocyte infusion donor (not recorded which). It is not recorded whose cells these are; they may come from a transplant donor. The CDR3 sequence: CASSAGTGDSPLHF. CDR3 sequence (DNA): TGTGCCAGCAGCGCCGGGACAGGGGATTCACCCCTCCACTTT.